This TCR beta chain was sequenced for a study of blood T cell repertoires in COVID-19. Study context: Acute and convalescent COVID-19 specimens originated in the United States, Italy and Spain.

Clones were sequenced by immunoSEQ multiplex PCR, and TCRdb holds only the in-frame ones, with some missing. The table shows some 200,000 clones, with roughly four fifths occurring only once. V was cut by 0 bases and J by 1 base, with 6 bases left in between. The CDR3 extends over 14 amino acids. Germline lookup yields CDR1 MNHNY and CDR2 SVGAGI (reference sequence). This clone came up a few times. The sequence was obtained from a woman older than 75 with COVID-19, enrolled during active disease. This chain connects TRBV6-6 to TRBJ2-5, with D unclear. The sequencing input was peripheral blood. The CDR3 region has the DNA TGTGCCAGCAGTTACTCGAGACTCCAAGAGACCCAGTACTTC. It encodes CASSYSRLQETQYF.